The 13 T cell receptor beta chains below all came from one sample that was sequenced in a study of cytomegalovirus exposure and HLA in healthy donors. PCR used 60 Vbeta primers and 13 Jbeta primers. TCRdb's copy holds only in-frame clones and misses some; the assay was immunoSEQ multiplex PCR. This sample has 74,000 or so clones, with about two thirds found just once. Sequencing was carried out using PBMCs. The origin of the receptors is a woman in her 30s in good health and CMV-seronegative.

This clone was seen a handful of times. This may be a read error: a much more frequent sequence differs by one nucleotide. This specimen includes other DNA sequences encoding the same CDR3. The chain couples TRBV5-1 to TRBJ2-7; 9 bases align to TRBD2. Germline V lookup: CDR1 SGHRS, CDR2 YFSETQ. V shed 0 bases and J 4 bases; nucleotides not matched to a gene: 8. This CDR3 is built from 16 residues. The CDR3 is CASSLGGGGLAYEQYF. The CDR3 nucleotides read TGCGCCAGCAGCTTGGGCGGTGGGGGACTAGCTTACGAGCAGTACTTC.

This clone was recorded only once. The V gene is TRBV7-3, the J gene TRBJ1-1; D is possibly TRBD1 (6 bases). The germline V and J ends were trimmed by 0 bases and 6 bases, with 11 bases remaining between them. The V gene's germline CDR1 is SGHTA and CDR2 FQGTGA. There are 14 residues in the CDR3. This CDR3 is CASSLTGGQSEAFF. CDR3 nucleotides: TGTGCCAGCAGCTTAACGGGTGGACAGTCTGAAGCTTTCTTT.

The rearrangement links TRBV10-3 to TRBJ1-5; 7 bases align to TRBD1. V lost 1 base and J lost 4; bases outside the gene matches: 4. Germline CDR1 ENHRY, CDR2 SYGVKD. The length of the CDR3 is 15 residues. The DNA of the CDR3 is TGTGCCATCAGTGAGTATCAGGGGGGAAATCAGCCCCAGCATTTT. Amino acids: CAISEYQGGNQPQHF.

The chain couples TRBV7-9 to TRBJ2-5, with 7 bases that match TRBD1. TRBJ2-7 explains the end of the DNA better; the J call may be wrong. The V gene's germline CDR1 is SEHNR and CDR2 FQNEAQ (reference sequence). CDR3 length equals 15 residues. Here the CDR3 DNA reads TGTGCCAGCAGCTTATCCGGACAGGAGAACTACGAGCAGTACTTC. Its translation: CASSLSGQENYEQYF.

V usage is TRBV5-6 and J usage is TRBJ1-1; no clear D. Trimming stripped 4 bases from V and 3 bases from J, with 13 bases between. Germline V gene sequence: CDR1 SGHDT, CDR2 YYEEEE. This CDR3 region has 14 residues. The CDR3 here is CASSTLLKDTEAFF. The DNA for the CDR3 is TGTGCCAGCAGCACCTTACTAAAAGACACTGAAGCTTTCTTT.

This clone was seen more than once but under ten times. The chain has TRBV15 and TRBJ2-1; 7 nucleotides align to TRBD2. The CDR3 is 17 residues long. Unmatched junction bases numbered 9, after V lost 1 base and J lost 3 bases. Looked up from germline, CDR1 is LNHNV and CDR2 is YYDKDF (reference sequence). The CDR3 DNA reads TGTGCCACCAGCAGAGGTATGGGAAGCGGGGTCTACAATGAGCAGTTCTTC. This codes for CATSRGMGSGVYNEQFF.

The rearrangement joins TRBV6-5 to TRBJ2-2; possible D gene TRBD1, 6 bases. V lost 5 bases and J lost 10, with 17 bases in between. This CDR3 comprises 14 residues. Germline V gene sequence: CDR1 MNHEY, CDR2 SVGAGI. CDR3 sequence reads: CASSDRTANVELFF. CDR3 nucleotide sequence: TGTGCCAGCAGTGACCGGACAGCGAATGTGGAGCTGTTTTTT.

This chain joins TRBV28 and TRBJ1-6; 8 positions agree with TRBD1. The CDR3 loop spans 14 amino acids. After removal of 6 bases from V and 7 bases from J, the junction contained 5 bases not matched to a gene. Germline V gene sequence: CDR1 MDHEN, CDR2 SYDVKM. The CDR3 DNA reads TGTGCCAGCAGACCGGACAGGGACAATTCACCCCTCCACTTT. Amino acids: CASRPDRDNSPLHF.

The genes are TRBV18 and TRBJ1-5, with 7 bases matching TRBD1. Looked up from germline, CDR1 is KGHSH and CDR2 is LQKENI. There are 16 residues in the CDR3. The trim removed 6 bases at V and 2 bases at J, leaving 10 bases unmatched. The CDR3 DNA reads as TGTGCCAGCTCCCCCAGAGGGGGCGAAGGCAATCAGCCCCAGCATTTT. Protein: CASSPRGGEGNQPQHF.

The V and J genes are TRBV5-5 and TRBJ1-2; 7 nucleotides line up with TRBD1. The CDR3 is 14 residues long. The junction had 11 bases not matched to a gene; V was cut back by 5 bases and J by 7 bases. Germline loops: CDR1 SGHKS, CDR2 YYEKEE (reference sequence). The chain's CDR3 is CASSYRGVMIGYTF. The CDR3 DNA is TGTGCCAGCAGTTACAGGGGAGTTATGATTGGCTACACCTTC. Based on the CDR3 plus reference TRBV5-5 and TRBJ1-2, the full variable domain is DAGVTQSPTHLIKTRGQQVTLRCSPISGHKSVSWYQQVLGQGPQFIFQYYEKEERGRGNFPDRFSARQFPNYSSELNVNALLLGDSALYLCASSYRGVMIGYTFGSGTRLTVV.

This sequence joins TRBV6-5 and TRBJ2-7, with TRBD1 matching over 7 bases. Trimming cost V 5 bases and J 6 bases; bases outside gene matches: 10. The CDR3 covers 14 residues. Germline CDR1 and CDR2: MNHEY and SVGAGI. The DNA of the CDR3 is TGTGCCAGCAGTGACGGGGACAGTTTTTTCGAGCAGTACTTC. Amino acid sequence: CASSDGDSFFEQYF.

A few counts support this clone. The CDR3 reads CASSSRAYSPLHF. CDR3 DNA: TGTGCCAGCAGTTCCAGGGCATATTCACCCCTCCACTTT. The chain is built from TRBV28 and TRBJ1-6, with a possible D match to TRBD1 (5 bases). CDR3 length equals 13 residues. Trimming shortened V by 4 bases and J by 8 bases, and 9 bases separated the two germline ends. Germline CDR1 reads MDHEN; CDR2 reads SYDVKM.

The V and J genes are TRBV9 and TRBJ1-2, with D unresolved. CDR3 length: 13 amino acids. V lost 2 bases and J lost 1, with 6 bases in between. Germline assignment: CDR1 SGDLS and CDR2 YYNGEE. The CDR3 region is CASSVGLNYGYTF. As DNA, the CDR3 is TGTGCCAGCAGCGTCGGACTTAACTATGGCTACACCTTC.